The next 8 T cell receptor beta chains were all read from a single sample in a study of cytomegalovirus exposure and HLA in healthy donors. This PCR relied on a set of 60 Vbeta primers and 13 Jbeta primers. Profiled with immunoSEQ multiplex PCR; TCRdb holds only in-frame clones, not every one. Among about 120,000 clones listed, around 76% were seen once. Sequenced: PBMCs. Receptors were obtained from a man aged 55-75 years in good health and CMV-seropositive.

V and J are TRBV5-4 and TRBJ2-6; D perhaps matches TRBD2 (6 bases). This CDR3 contains 16 residues. V shed 2 bases and J shed 0 bases, with 9 bases lying between them. Germline CDR1 SGHNT, CDR2 YYREEE (reference sequence). The CDR3 is CASSFPGSSGANVLTF. For the CDR3, the DNA is TGTGCCAGCAGCTTCCCCGGGAGCTCTGGGGCCAACGTCCTGACTTTC.

This clone was observed a few times. The chain joins TRBV19 to TRBJ2-4; 10 nucleotides agree with TRBD2. The length of the CDR3 is 18 residues. J gave up 8 bases and V 1 base, and 14 bases lay outside the gene matches. Germline CDR1 reads LNHDA; CDR2 reads SQIVND (reference sequence). CDR3 in DNA: TGTGCCAGTAGTATAGTTTTGTGGGGACTAGCGCGGGGGCACATTCAGTACTTC. Protein product: CASSIVLWGLARGHIQYF. Variable domain in full (rest from reference TRBV19 and TRBJ2-4): DGGITQSPKYLFRKEGQNVTLSCEQNLNHDAMYWYRQDPGQGLRLIYYSQIVNDFQKGDIAEGYSVSREKKESFPLTVTSAQKNPTAFYLCASSIVLWGLARGHIQYFGAGTRLSVL.

The V gene is TRBV15, the J gene TRBJ2-7, with TRBD1 matching over 12 bases. The CDR3 is made up of 17 amino acids. Looked up from germline, CDR1 is LNHNV and CDR2 is YYDKDF (reference sequence). The V and J ends lost 0 bases and 4 bases, in that order; junction bases with no gene match: 7. The CDR3: CATSREAGTGGRYEQYF. In DNA, the CDR3 is TGTGCCACCAGCAGAGAAGCCGGGACAGGGGGCAGGTACGAGCAGTACTTC.

This sequence joins TRBV30 and TRBJ2-5, with 13 nucleotides matching TRBD2. Germline V gene lookup returns CDR1 GTSNPN and CDR2 SVGIG (reference sequence). This CDR3 spans 15 amino acids. After removal of 3 bases from V and 5 bases from J, the junction contained 6 bases not matched to a gene. For the CDR3, the DNA is TGTGCCTGGAGACTAGCGGGAGGGCCTTGGGAGACCCAGTACTTC. Translated, it gives CAWRLAGGPWETQYF.

This clone showed up just a few times. The chain has TRBV9 and TRBJ2-3, with 7 positions matching TRBD2. Germline V gene data show CDR1 as SGDLS and CDR2 as YYNGEE. The CDR3 is 16 residues long. Unmatched junction bases numbered 4, after V lost 0 bases and J lost 0 bases. The CDR3 bases are TGTGCCAGCAGCGTAGGGCTAGCGGCTAGCACAGATACGCAGTATTTT. Translation gives CASSVGLAASTDTQYF.

The V and J genes are TRBV5-1 and TRBJ2-1, with TRBD2 matching over 8 bases. This CDR3 region has 14 residues. J gave up 8 bases and V 3 bases, and 7 bases lay outside the gene matches. The V gene's germline CDR1 is SGHRS and CDR2 YFSETQ. CDR3 sequence (DNA): TGCGCCAGCAGCTCGTTAGCGGGAAAGGATGAGCAGTTCTTC. It yields the protein CASSSLAGKDEQFF.

V usage is TRBV5-1 and J usage is TRBJ2-1; D might be TRBD2 (5 bases). Trimming pared 7 bases from V and 10 bases from J, leaving 18 bases between. CDR1 and CDR2 (germline): SGHRS, YFSETQ. The CDR3 is 13 amino acids. The CDR3 DNA follows: TGCGCCAGCTGCTCCGACCCCCCGGGAGAGCAGTTCTTC. Its protein product is CASCSDPPGEQFF. The full variable domain, its missing parts supplied by reference TRBV5-1 and TRBJ2-1, is KAGVTQTPRYLIKTRGQQVTLSCSPISGHRSVSWYQQTPGQGLQFLFEYFSETQRNKGNFPGRFSGRQFSNSRSEMNVSTLELGDSALYLCASCSDPPGEQFFGPGTRLTVL.

The chain carries TRBV7-2 and TRBJ2-7; D remains ambiguous. CDR1 and CDR2 (germline): SGHTA, FQGNSA. The CDR3 totals 13 residues. Trimming shortened V by 6 bases and J by 5 bases, and 14 bases separated the two germline ends. The CDR3 DNA reads as TGTGCCAGCAGTCTTCTCAGTATGGACGAGCAGTACTTC. It is translated as CASSLLSMDEQYF. The full variable domain, with the rest looked up from reference TRBV7-2 and TRBJ2-7, is GAGVSQSPSNKVTEKGKDVELRCDPISGHTALYWYRQSLGQGLEFLIYFQGNSAPDKSGLPSDRFSAERTGGSVSTLTIQRTQQEDSAVYLCASSLLSMDEQYFGPGTRLTVT.